One sample yielded the 28 T cell receptor beta chains listed below, sequenced in a study of T cells in Graves' hyperthyroidism and ophthalmopathy. It was RNA transcripts that yielded the amplified TCR beta CDR3 regions. First-round RT-PCR of the TCR CDR3 relied on the HTBI primer set. TCRdb used MiXCR to reprocess the multiplex PCR reads, holding one entry per CDR3 protein. The data hold some 620,000 distinct CDR3 sequences, with 15% to 20% observed a single time. What was sequenced was blood. These TCRs come from a woman younger than 45 with Graves' hyperthyroidism.

This clonotype has ten or more counts. V usage is TRBV6-2 or TRBV6-3 and J usage is TRBJ2-1, with D perhaps TRBD2 (6 bases). The germline V and J ends were trimmed by 0 bases and 9 bases, with 12 bases remaining between them. Per germline, CDR1 MNHEY and CDR2 SVGEGT. The CDR3 loop spans 14 amino acids. CDR3 sequence (DNA): TGTGCCAGCAGTTACTCGACTAGAAAGGCTGAGCAGTTCTTC. Its protein product is CASSYSTRKAEQFF.

This clonotype was seen only once. The chain links TRBV7-6 to TRBJ2-7; 9 bases align to TRBD2. This CDR3 spans 15 amino acids. Germline lookup yields CDR1 SGHVS and CDR2 FNYEAQ. J gave up 5 bases and V 4 bases, and 9 bases lay outside the gene matches. The CDR3 DNA is TGTGCCAGCAGCTCGATTAGCGGGAGTGGTCACGAGCAGTACTTC. Translated: CASSSISGSGHEQYF.

This clonotype occurred many times. The chain links TRBV24-1 to TRBJ2-1; unclear D gene. V lost 2 bases, J lost 8 bases, and 15 bases lay in between. Germline values: CDR1 KGHDR, CDR2 SFDVKD. The CDR3 is 15 residues long. DNA of the CDR3: TGTGCCACCAGTGATTCGAGTAGTCTGGGCGATGAGCAGTTCTTC. It is translated as CATSDSSSLGDEQFF.

This sequence joins TRBV7-9 and TRBJ1-1, with D tentatively TRBD1 (6 bases). The germline V gene has CDR1 SEHNR and CDR2 FQNEAQ (reference sequence). The length of the CDR3 is 12 residues. The V and J ends lost 5 bases and 8 bases respectively, with 12 bases between them. The CDR3 sequence is CASSPGASEAFF. The CDR3 DNA is TGTGCCAGCAGCCCGGGGGCATCCGAAGCTTTCTTT.

This clonotype showed up many times. The chain joins TRBV3-1 to TRBJ1-5; possible D gene TRBD1, 5 bases. Germline assignment: CDR1 LGHDT and CDR2 YNNKEL (reference sequence). This CDR3 contains 17 residues. The V end was cut by 2 bases, the J end by 0 bases, with 14 bases between. DNA for the CDR3: TGTGCCAGCAGCCAATCAGGGTGGTCCTATAGCAATCAGCCCCAGCATTTT. Encoded protein: CASSQSGWSYSNQPQHF.

This clonotype was seen ten or more times. The genes are TRBV7-2 and TRBJ2-5; tentatively, D is TRBD2 (5 bases). V lost 5 bases, J lost 5 bases, and 12 bases lay in between. This CDR3 is built from 13 residues. Germline CDR1 reads SGHTA; CDR2 reads FQGNSA. The CDR3 DNA follows: TGTGCCAGCAGCCTCGGACGCGGGGAGACCCAGTACTTC. Translating it yields CASSLGRGETQYF.

On this clonotype: A single base separates this from a much larger clone, so it may be a read error. It is likely a read error, because the conserved phenylalanine at the end of the CDR3 is missing. This rearrangement joins TRBV13 to TRBJ1-1, with D unresolved. This CDR3 is built from 14 residues. V was clipped by 5 bases and J by 1 base, with 11 bases between them. Germline-derived CDR1 and CDR2 are PRHDT and FYEKMQ (reference sequence). The CDR3 DNA reads as TGTGCCAGCAGCCATGGACGGGGGAACACTGAAGCTTTCCTT. This sequence encodes CASSHGRGNTEAFL.

This clonotype was observed at least ten times. This chain uses TRBV5-1 with TRBJ2-7; D gene ambiguous. The CDR3 sequence is 14 residues long. V was clipped by 0 bases and J by 2 bases, with 9 bases between them. Germline V gene lookup returns CDR1 SGHRS and CDR2 YFSETQ. The CDR3 is CASSLDPDPYEQYF. The DNA of the CDR3 is TGCGCCAGCAGCTTGGATCCGGATCCCTACGAGCAGTACTTC.

V usage is TRBV3-1 and J usage is TRBJ1-2; D not certain. The germline gives CDR1 LGHDT, CDR2 YNNKEL (reference sequence). V was clipped by 1 base and J by 4 bases, with 19 bases between them. This CDR3 region has 17 residues. The CDR3 protein is CASSQVGAKGNFYGYTF. The CDR3 DNA sequence: TGTGCCAGCAGCCAAGTCGGCGCGAAAGGGAATTTCTATGGCTACACCTTC.

This clonotype was observed many times. The rearrangement joins TRBV12-3 or TRBV12-4 to TRBJ1-2; 7 nucleotides agree with TRBD1. This CDR3 has 12 residues. The V gene end was trimmed by 5 bases and the J gene end by 4 bases; junction bases not matched to a gene: 1. The CDR3: CASSRQGYGYTF. The DNA of the CDR3 is TGTGCCAGCAGTAGACAGGGCTATGGCTACACCTTC.

This clonotype has at least ten counts. The rearrangement links TRBV12-3 or TRBV12-4 to TRBJ1-2; D is perhaps TRBD1 (6 bases). The ends were cut back, 4 bases at V and 6 bases at J, with 12 bases in the middle. This CDR3 has 13 residues. The CDR3: CASSYRVFDGYTF. In DNA, the CDR3 is TGTGCCAGCAGTTACAGGGTATTCGATGGCTACACCTTC.

In its sample, this clonotype was seen a few times. The rearrangement joins TRBV19 to TRBJ1-4; D uncertain. CDR1 is LNHDA and CDR2 is SQIVND in the germline V gene (reference sequence). This CDR3 region has 10 residues. The V end lost 9 bases, the J end lost 5 bases, and 4 bases lay between the germline ends. The CDR3 DNA reads TGTGCCAGAAAAAATGAAAAACTGTTTTTT. It is translated as CARKNEKLFF.

Ten or more counts support this clonotype. The chain couples TRBV6-1 to TRBJ1-1; no firm D call. Germline values: CDR1 MNHNS, CDR2 SASEGT. Deletions cut 6 bases from V and 1 base from J, with 9 bases between. The CDR3 has 13 amino acids. The CDR3 spells CASSKQQNTEAFF. CDR3 DNA: TGTGCCAGCAGCAAGCAACAGAACACTGAAGCTTTCTTT.

This clonotype came up many times. In DNA form, the CDR3 reads TGTGCCAGCAGTGAAGACCCCCGAAACGTCTACGAGCAGTACTTC. It translates to CASSEDPRNVYEQYF. The genes are TRBV6-1 and TRBJ2-7; unclear D gene. Germline V lookup: CDR1 MNHNS, CDR2 SASEGT. Trimming took 1 base from V and 3 from J, leaving 13 bases between them. The CDR3 is 15 residues long.

The chain has TRBV6-5 and TRBJ2-1; 10 bases fit TRBD2. V was clipped by 3 bases and J by 6 bases; unmatched bases: 5. The germline gives CDR1 MNHEY, CDR2 SVGAGI. The CDR3 extends over 15 amino acids. The CDR3 region is CASSYSASGSNEQFF. The CDR3 DNA is TGTGCCAGCAGTTATTCTGCTAGCGGGAGCAATGAGCAGTTCTTC.

V usage is TRBV6-1 and J usage is TRBJ2-1; TRBD2 matches 12 bases. Losses at the gene ends were 5 bases for V and 5 bases for J; bases not matched to a gene: 10. The CDR3 runs to 17 residues. The germline CDR1 and CDR2 sequences are MNHNS and SASEGT. The CDR3, as DNA: TGTGCCAGCAGTTCCTTAAAGGGACTAGCGGGCAACAATGAGCAGTTCTTC. Translating it yields CASSSLKGLAGNNEQFF.

This clonotype appeared many times. This rearrangement joins TRBV2 to TRBJ1-5; D is unclear. V lost 3 bases and J lost 6, with 9 bases in between. The germline CDR1 and CDR2 sequences are SNHLY and FYNNEI. This CDR3 has 13 amino acids. This CDR3 is CASSDGVTQPQHF. In nucleotides, the CDR3 is TGTGCCAGCAGTGATGGGGTAACTCAGCCCCAGCATTTT.

The table lists this clonotype with many counts. The chain recombines TRBV7-9 with TRBJ1-5; TRBD1 aligns across 8 bases. V trimming: 3 bases; J trimming: 5 bases; junction bases outside the gene matches: 9. This CDR3 spans 16 amino acids. Germline CDR1 is SEHNR and CDR2 is FQNEAQ (reference sequence). CDR3 residues: CASSFLTGAVDQPQHF. The CDR3 DNA reads TGTGCCAGCAGCTTCCTGACAGGGGCCGTCGATCAGCCCCAGCATTTT. Variable domain in full (rest from reference TRBV7-9 and TRBJ1-5): DTGVSQNPRHKITKRGQNVTFRCDPISEHNRLYWYRQTLGQGPEFLTYFQNEAQLEKSRLLSDRFSAERPKGSFSTLEIQRTEQGDSAMYLCASSFLTGAVDQPQHFGDGTRLSIL.

In its sample, this clonotype was seen a few times. The V gene is TRBV29-1, the J gene TRBJ2-3; tentatively, D is TRBD2 (5 bases). The CDR3 has 12 amino acids. V shed 7 bases and J shed 5 bases, with 13 bases lying between them. Germline V lookup: CDR1 SQVTM, CDR2 ANQGSEA. CDR3 sequence: CSAERAGDTQYF. The CDR3 DNA follows: TGCAGCGCCGAACGGGCGGGAGATACGCAGTATTTT.

Ten or more counts support this clonotype. The chain employs TRBV6-1 and TRBJ2-1; the match to TRBD2 covers 8 bases. The V gene's germline CDR1 is MNHNS and CDR2 SASEGT. This CDR3 is 15 amino acids long. V dropped 5 bases and J dropped 0; count of bases not matched to a gene: 3. CDR3 coding DNA: TGTGCCAGCAGTCGCGGGAGGCGCTCCTACAATGAGCAGTTCTTC. Encoded protein: CASSRGRRSYNEQFF.

The J gene is TRBJ2-7, the V gene TRBV30; 8 bases line up with TRBD1. The trim removed 8 bases at V and 5 bases at J, leaving 11 bases unmatched. CDR3 size: 13 residues. Germline V gives CDR1 GTSNPN, CDR2 SVGIG (reference sequence). CDR3 region: CAGRQGWADEQYF. CDR3 bases: TGTGCCGGTCGACAGGGGTGGGCGGACGAGCAGTACTTC.

There are many counts of this clonotype. The chain couples TRBV27 to TRBJ1-2; D perhaps matches TRBD1 (6 bases). The CDR3 sequence is 13 residues long. Trimming shortened V by 3 bases and J by 3 bases, and 8 bases separated the two germline ends. Per the germline V gene, CDR1 is MNHEY and CDR2 is SMNVEV (reference sequence). The chain's CDR3 is CASSFYRDYGYTF. The CDR3 bases are TGTGCCAGCAGTTTCTACAGGGACTATGGCTACACCTTC.

The J gene is TRBJ1-1, the V gene TRBV20-1; D possibly corresponds to TRBD1 (5 bases). V lost 7 bases, J lost 4 bases, and 16 bases lay in between. CDR1 and CDR2 (germline): DFQATT, SNEGSKA (reference sequence). CDR3 size: 13 residues. The CDR3 region is CSVTGGPGTEAFF. The CDR3 coding sequence is TGCAGTGTCACAGGCGGCCCGGGCACTGAAGCTTTCTTT.

This clonotype was detected ten times or more. The chain recombines TRBV6-2 or TRBV6-3 with TRBJ2-7; no clear D gene. CDR1 is MNHEY, CDR2 SVGEGT, per germline. There are 13 residues in the CDR3. Trimming left V 0 bases short and J 6 bases short, with 9 bases between. CDR3 bases: TGTGCCAGCAGTTACTCGACCGGACGCGAGCAGTACTTC. As protein: CASSYSTGREQYF.

Ten or more counts support this clonotype. V gene TRBV7-9 combines with J gene TRBJ1-4, with 7 bases aligning to TRBD1. This CDR3 is 14 amino acids long. CDR1 and CDR2 from the germline V gene are SEHNR and FQNEAQ (reference sequence). The J segment lost 8 bases and the V segment lost 4 bases, leaving 7 bases of the junction unmatched. CDR3 bases: TGTGCCAGCAGCTCCCTGAGGGGGCGCGAAAAACTGTTTTTT. The encoded protein is CASSSLRGREKLFF.

The chain combines TRBV6-1 with TRBJ1-1; 9 positions match TRBD1. The germline CDR1 and CDR2 sequences are MNHNS and SASEGT. With V trimmed by 7 bases and J by 3 bases, 6 bases remained unmatched. CDR3 size: 14 residues. The CDR3 sequence is CASNRDRVDTEAFF. The CDR3 coding sequence is TGTGCCAGCAATCGGGACAGGGTAGACACTGAAGCTTTCTTT.

The gene calls are TRBV11-2 and TRBJ2-3; no clear D. V lost 3 bases to trimming and J lost 2 bases, with 9 bases between them. In germline, CDR1 is SGHAT, CDR2 FQNNGV. CDR3 length: 14 residues. The CDR3 spells CASSLLGVTDTQYF. Written as DNA, the CDR3 is TGTGCCAGCAGCTTGTTAGGAGTCACAGATACGCAGTATTTT.

This clonotype has a handful of counts. The chain couples TRBV4-1 to TRBJ2-7; weak D call: TRBD1 (5 bases). The CDR3 length is 15 residues. The germline V and J ends were trimmed by 4 bases and 6 bases, with 19 bases remaining between them. Germline V gene data show CDR1 as MGHRA and CDR2 as YSYEKL. In nucleotides, the CDR3 is TGCGCCAGCAGCCCCCCCTGGACAAGGCCGGGCGAGCAGTACTTC. It codes for CASSPPWTRPGEQYF.